This TCR beta chain stems from a study of identical twins. Regarding the study as a whole: Analyses of zero insertions could, in part, be confounded by invariant MAIT and iNKT cells. Models underestimated out-of-frame TCR alpha sharing in monozygotic twins.

CDR1 and CDR2 (germline): SQVTM, ANQGSEA. V gave up 6 bases and J gave up 0 bases, with 14 bases separating them. CDR3 length: 15 amino acids. TCRdb independently ran MiXCR on the 5' RACE reads; one entry per CDR3 protein. The data show approximately 500,000 distinct CDR3 sequences, about 16% seen once. This clonotype showed up many times. The antigen remains unidentified. This sample also appeared in a second study, on yellow fever vaccine responses in identical twins. That work contributes: Reports say the vaccine T cell response in twins looked partly convergent and partly personalized.

Sequencing used CD4+ T cells sorted from blood. This sequence joins TRBV29-1 and TRBJ2-2; weak D call: TRBD2 (7 bases). The TCR originated in a woman aged 18-30 years in good health. CDR3 protein: CSVTRGAPNTGELFF. DNA for the CDR3: TGCAGCGTGACCCGGGGGGCCCCGAACACCGGGGAGCTGTTTTTT.